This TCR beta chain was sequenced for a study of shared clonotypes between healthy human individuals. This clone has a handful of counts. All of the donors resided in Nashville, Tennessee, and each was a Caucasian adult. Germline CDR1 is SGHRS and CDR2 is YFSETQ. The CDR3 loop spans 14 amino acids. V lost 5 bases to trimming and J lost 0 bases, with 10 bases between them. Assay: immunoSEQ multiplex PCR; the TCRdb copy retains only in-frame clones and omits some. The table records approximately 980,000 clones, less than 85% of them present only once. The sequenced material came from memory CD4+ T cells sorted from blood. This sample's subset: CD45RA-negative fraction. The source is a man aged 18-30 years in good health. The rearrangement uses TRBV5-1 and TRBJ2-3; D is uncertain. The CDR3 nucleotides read TGCGCCAGCAGGGCCCAGGTCAGCACAGATACGCAGTATTTT. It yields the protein CASRAQVSTDTQYF.